This T cell receptor beta chain was captured by sequencing in a study of T-cell reconstitution after alpha-beta-depleted transplantation in children. Study conclusions and caveats: The origin of high day-60 TCRbeta diversity in some patients lay in surviving recipient T cells and thymic progenitors. T-cell numbers and diversity, one year after transplant, stemmed largely from T cells that were newly produced. Reportedly, only several hundred clones from non-depleted graft cells drove alpha-beta T-cell counts at about two months.

Preparing the TCRbeta library involved the use of unique molecular identifiers. Each CDR3 protein gets one entry after TCRdb re-called the PCR reads with MiXCR. The repertoire consists of over 450,000 distinct CDR3 sequences, with 10% occurring once and the leading ten covering 2%. This clonotype was detected ten times or more. Its specificity is not known. V was shortened by 5 bases and J by 14 bases, with 19 bases between the two germline ends. From germline, CDR1 is MNHEY and CDR2 SVGEGT. The CDR3 loop spans 13 amino acids. The sequencing here drew on PBMCs, taken before TCRalphabeta/CD19-depleted stem cell transplant. This clonotype was obtained from a child aged 2 to 15 with inherited bone marrow failure, due to receive a stem cell transplant. The chain employs TRBV6-2 or TRBV6-3 and TRBJ2-4, with D perhaps matching TRBD2 (5 bases). CDR3 sequence reads: CASSPAVSGREYF. The CDR3 bases are TGTGCCAGCAGTCCCGCGGTGAGCGGTCGGGAGTACTTC.